This note documents a single TCR beta chain sequence. Assay: immunoSEQ multiplex PCR; the TCRdb copy retains only in-frame clones and omits some. The table records more than 110,000 clones, about 80% of them present only once. Germline CDR1 is SEHNR and CDR2 is FQNEAQ (reference sequence). V gave up 2 bases and J gave up 11 bases, with 12 bases separating them. The CDR3 consists of 13 residues. This entry comes from a study of blood T cell repertoires in COVID-19. Across the whole study: Material from acute and convalescent COVID-19 was sourced from the United States, Italy and Spain. T cells, B-cell-depleted T cells, or PBMCs provided the cDNA or gDNA that served as material.

The receptor was isolated from an elderly woman in a cohort sampled during active or convalescent COVID-19. Material: peripheral blood. This sequence joins TRBV7-9 and TRBJ2-2, with D perhaps TRBD1 (6 bases). The CDR3 DNA reads TGTGCCAGCAGCTTACTGGAAGGGGGTGAGCTGTTTTTT. This codes for CASSLLEGGELFF.